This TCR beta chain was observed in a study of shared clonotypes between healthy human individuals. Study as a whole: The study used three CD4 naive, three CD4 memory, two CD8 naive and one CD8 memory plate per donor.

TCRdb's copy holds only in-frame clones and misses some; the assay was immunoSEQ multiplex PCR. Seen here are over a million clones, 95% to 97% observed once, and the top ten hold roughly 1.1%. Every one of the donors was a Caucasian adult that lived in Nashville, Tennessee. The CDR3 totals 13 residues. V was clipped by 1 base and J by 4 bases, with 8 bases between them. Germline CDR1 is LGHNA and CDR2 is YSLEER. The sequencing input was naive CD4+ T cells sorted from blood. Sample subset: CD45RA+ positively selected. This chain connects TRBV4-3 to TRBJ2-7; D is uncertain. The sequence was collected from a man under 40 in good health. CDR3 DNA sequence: TGCGCCAGCAGCCAAGTGGCCCAATACGAGCAGTACTTC. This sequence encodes CASSQVAQYEQYF.